Listed here are 19 T cell receptor beta chains from one sample, sequenced in a study of cytomegalovirus exposure and HLA in healthy donors (TCRdb year 2017). The library was generated by the immunoSEQ multiplex PCR assay. The multiplex PCR relied on a mix of 60 forward primers for TCR Vbeta segments and 13 reverse primers for TCR Jbeta segments. As stored in TCRdb, this immuneACCESS dataset retains in-frame rearrangements with V and J assigned. A fraction of the clones does not appear; measured against another copy, unresolved V genes explain less than half of the discrepancy, and the remainder lacks a known reason. Within this sample are around 120,000 clones, with just under 85% of them counted one time only. The ten biggest clones cover 2.5% to 3.5% of the sample. Sequencing was carried out using PBMCs. The receptors originated from a boy younger than 10 in good health and CMV-seronegative.

This sequence joins TRBV18 and TRBJ1-5; 9 bases line up with TRBD1. V lost 4 bases and J lost 3; bases outside the gene matches: 1. CDR1 KGHSH and CDR2 LQKENI come from the germline V gene. The CDR3 contains 14 residues. CDR3 coding DNA: TGTGCCAGCTCACAACAGGGGGCCAATCAGCCCCAGCATTTT. Translated: CASSQQGANQPQHF. Full variable domain (remainder filled in from reference TRBV18 and TRBJ1-5): NAGVMQNPRHLVRRRGQEARLRCSPMKGHSHVYWYRQLPEEGLKFMVYLQKENIIDESGMPKERFSAEFPKEGPSILRIQQVVRGDSAAYFCASSQQGANQPQHFGDGTRLSIL.

The chain carries TRBV18 and TRBJ2-7, with 8 bases lining up with TRBD1. The CDR3 covers 14 residues. Germline CDR1 and CDR2: KGHSH and LQKENI. Trimming cost V 3 bases and J 5 bases; bases outside gene matches: 6. In DNA, the CDR3 is TGTGCCAGCTCACCTGGACAGGGTTCCCACGAGCAGTACTTC. Translating it yields CASSPGQGSHEQYF.

V and J are TRBV2 and TRBJ2-2, with no clear D. V was pared by 5 bases and J by 7 bases, with 5 bases between. Germline V gene sequence: CDR1 SNHLY, CDR2 FYNNEI. The CDR3 runs 11 residues. The CDR3 reads CASSLIGELFF. The DNA for the CDR3 is TGTGCCAGCAGTCTTATCGGGGAGCTGTTTTTT.

V usage is TRBV6-1 and J usage is TRBJ1-4; 9 bases are a match to TRBD1. The V segment lost 1 base and the J segment 11 bases; nucleotides outside the gene matches: 5. This CDR3 contains 14 residues. The germline gives CDR1 MNHNS, CDR2 SASEGT. CDR3 protein: CASSEGTGEKKLFF. CDR3 DNA: TGTGCCAGCAGTGAAGGGACAGGGGAGAAGAAACTGTTTTTT.

The rearrangement joins TRBV4-2 to TRBJ1-2; TRBD1 matches at 8 bases. The CDR3 has 15 amino acids. The ends lost 3 bases at V and 6 bases at J; junction bases unmatched: 9. The germline gives CDR1 LGHNA, CDR2 YNFKEQ. The CDR3 DNA is TGTGCCAGCAGCCAGGCAAGGGACAGGATCAATGGCTACACCTTC. Protein: CASSQARDRINGYTF.

The chain employs TRBV5-4 and TRBJ2-1; 9 bases match TRBD1. The CDR3 length is 15 residues. Germline assignment: CDR1 SGHNT and CDR2 YYREEE (reference sequence). Trimming took 1 base from V and 6 from J; bases not matched to a gene: 5. CDR3 amino acids: CASSLTGGDFNEQFF. The CDR3 nucleotides read TGTGCCAGCAGCTTGACAGGGGGCGATTTCAATGAGCAGTTCTTC.

V usage is TRBV18 and J usage is TRBJ2-7, with 13 bases identical to TRBD2. Looked up from germline, CDR1 is KGHSH and CDR2 is LQKENI. J gave up 3 bases and V 3 bases, and 5 bases lay outside the gene matches. This CDR3 region has 16 residues. Written as DNA, the CDR3 is TGTGCCAGCTCACCCTCCGGGACTAGCGGGGTCTACGAGCAGTACTTC. Protein product: CASSPSGTSGVYEQYF.

The rearrangement joins TRBV15 to TRBJ1-3; D not resolved. The V end was cut by 4 bases, the J end by 0 bases, with 13 bases between. The germline gives CDR1 LNHNV, CDR2 YYDKDF (reference sequence). CDR3 length: 16 residues. In DNA, the CDR3 is TGTGCCACCAGCAACAGACCGCCACACTCTGGAAACACCATATATTTT. Encoded protein: CATSNRPPHSGNTIYF.

This chain joins TRBV11-2 and TRBJ1-2; 9 positions match TRBD1. Germline values: CDR1 SGHAT, CDR2 FQNNGV. CDR3 length: 16 amino acids. V shed 5 bases, J shed 2 bases, and the junction held 9 bases outside the gene matches. CDR3 nucleotides: TGTGCCAGCAGCCCGCCCCGACAGGGGGGGAACTATGGCTACACCTTC. It yields the protein CASSPPRQGGNYGYTF.

In this sample, this clone turned up a few times. This sample includes further DNA sequences coding for the same CDR3. The J gene is TRBJ1-2, the V gene TRBV4-2; D is unclear. This CDR3 is 13 amino acids long. The germline V and J ends were trimmed by 1 base and 6 bases, with 9 bases remaining between them. From germline, CDR1 is LGHNA and CDR2 YNFKEQ. CDR3 nucleotides: TGTGCCAGCAGCCAAGGGAGTCCAGATGGCTACACCTTC. This sequence encodes CASSQGSPDGYTF.

A single count supports this clone. V and J are TRBV19 and TRBJ2-1; 8 bases are a match to TRBD2. The CDR3 is made up of 12 amino acids. The trim removed 3 bases at V and 13 bases at J, leaving 5 bases unmatched. CDR1 and CDR2 (germline): LNHDA, SQIVND (reference sequence). As DNA, the CDR3 is TGTGCCAGTAGTATCGGGGGGGTCGGTCAGTTCTTC. The encoded protein is CASSIGGVGQFF.

This chain uses TRBV4-2 with TRBJ2-1; TRBD2 agrees at 10 bases. The germline gives CDR1 LGHNA, CDR2 YNFKEQ. V gave up 7 bases and J gave up 2 bases; unmatched junction bases: 2. CDR3 length: 14 residues. CDR3 sequence reads: CASTAGGAYNEQFF. In DNA form, the CDR3 reads TGTGCCAGCACAGCGGGGGGGGCCTACAATGAGCAGTTCTTC.

The chain carries TRBV6-6 and TRBJ1-2; D possibly corresponds to TRBD1 (5 bases). The CDR3 extends over 11 amino acids. Trimming stripped 10 bases from V and 8 bases from J, with 14 bases between. Germline CDR1 reads MNHNY; CDR2 reads SVGAGI (reference sequence). CDR3 protein: CATLRGEGYTF. CDR3 coding DNA: TGTGCCACCCTCCGGGGGGAAGGCTACACCTTC.

The V call is TRBV7-9, the J call TRBJ2-3; no reliable D call. CDR1 is SEHNR, CDR2 FQNEAQ, per germline (reference sequence). V shed 1 base and J shed 4 bases, with 9 bases lying between them. The CDR3 has 14 residues. The CDR3 region is CASSLGPPPDTQYF. CDR3 in DNA: TGTGCCAGCAGCTTAGGGCCTCCTCCAGATACGCAGTATTTT.

Details on this clone: A junction boundary mismatches the germline segment, possibly from a read error. The chain employs TRBV7-3 and TRBJ1-1, with 9 bases matching TRBD1. The CDR3 sequence is 14 residues long. The V gene's germline CDR1 is SGHTA and CDR2 FQGTGA. In DNA, the CDR3 is TGTGCCAGCAGCTTCCGACAGGGGGGCACTGAAGCTTCCTTT. Translation: CASSFRQGGTEASF.

This chain uses TRBV2 with TRBJ2-7, with 7 bases identical to TRBD1. This CDR3 region has 12 residues. J lost 6 bases, V lost 4 bases, and 3 bases had no gene match. Germline values: CDR1 SNHLY, CDR2 FYNNEI. The CDR3 loop is CASSVQGSEQYF. DNA for the CDR3: TGTGCCAGCAGTGTACAGGGGAGCGAGCAGTACTTC.

The rearrangement links TRBV6-5 to TRBJ2-7; 7 nucleotides match TRBD1. V shed 0 bases and J 1 base; nucleotides not matched to a gene: 6. From germline, CDR1 is MNHEY and CDR2 SVGAGI. The CDR3 spans 16 residues. CDR3 protein: CASSYSGGQASYEQYF. Written as DNA, the CDR3 is TGTGCCAGCAGTTACTCTGGCGGACAGGCGTCCTACGAGCAGTACTTC.

The rearrangement joins TRBV5-4 to TRBJ2-5; 8 bases match TRBD2. Germline-derived CDR1 and CDR2 are SGHNT and YYREEE (reference sequence). The CDR3 is made up of 16 amino acids. The ends lost 4 bases at V and 5 bases at J; junction bases unmatched: 13. The chain's CDR3 is CASSPGLAGEQETQYF. The CDR3 DNA follows: TGTGCCAGCAGCCCAGGACTAGCAGGGGAGCAGGAGACCCAGTACTTC.

The genes are TRBV27 and TRBJ1-3; a possible D gene is TRBD1 (5 bases). Germline CDR1 and CDR2: MNHEY and SMNVEV (reference sequence). There are 15 residues in the CDR3. V was cut by 8 bases and J by 2 bases, with 16 bases left in between. CDR3 region: CASSLTGGTGNTIYF. CDR3 bases: TGTGCCAGCTCCCTGACGGGGGGGACTGGAAACACCATATATTTT.